What follows is one T cell receptor beta chain and its context. Mouse names are used for the genes. The CDR3 end falls 4 residues outside the read, so it is completed with the germline J gene. Germline lookup yields CDR1 LGHDT and CDR2 YNNKQL (reference sequence). The CDR3 extends over 15 amino acids. V lost 4 bases, J lost 0 bases, and 9 bases lay in between. After isolation, RNA underwent reverse transcription to generate cDNA as the sequencing template. Profiled with immunoSEQ multiplex PCR; TCRdb holds only in-frame clones, not every one. The sample counts approximately 2,300 clones, none seen once; the ten largest own roughly two fifths. Pooled cells of cutaneous lymph node origin were sorted on CD4, CD8alpha, NKG2D, NKG2ACE and other markers. This sample stems from a study of CD8+ T cells in alopecia areata. Study-level background: Each recipient was a 7-10-week-old female C3H/HeJ mouse given skin from an approximately 6-12-month-old C3H/HeJ donor with spontaneous alopecia.

V is TRBV4 and J is TRBJ2-2; tentatively, D is TRBD1 (6 bases). Sequenced material: CD8+ T cells sorted from a lymph node. The clonotype originates from a C3H/HeJ mouse with alopecia areata. The strain bears MHC haplotype H2-k. CDR3 amino acids: CASSFGTTNTGQLYF. The covered CDR3 bases are TGTGCCAGCAGCTTTGGGACAACAAACACCGGG.